The 18 T cell receptor beta chains listed next were all sequenced from one sample in a study of T-cell reconstitution after alpha-beta-depleted transplantation in children. TCRbeta library preparation incorporated unique molecular identifiers. From the PCR reads, TCRdb called clonotypes with MiXCR, one entry per CDR3 protein. The sample includes 800,000 to 1,000,000 distinct CDR3 sequences, about 30% of them seen just once. Sample: PBMCs, mostly from graft donor cells, taken 360 days after TCRalphabeta/CD19-depleted stem cell transplant. These receptors all come from a boy in the first two years of life who had a stem cell transplant for SCID, so the T cells may come from the graft donor.

This clonotype was detected only a few times. The gene calls are TRBV29-1 and TRBJ2-7; no definite D call. V was pared by 4 bases and J by 1 base, with 8 bases between. The CDR3 consists of 12 residues. Germline CDR1 SQVTM, CDR2 ANQGSEA. CDR3 sequence: CSVAGRSYEQYF. The CDR3 nucleotides are TGCAGCGTTGCCGGACGATCCTACGAGCAGTACTTC.

This clonotype was detected only a few times. The rearrangement uses TRBV28 and TRBJ1-4, with TRBD1 as a possible D gene (5 bases). The CDR3 is made up of 13 amino acids. The germline V and J ends were trimmed by 8 bases and 3 bases, with 10 bases remaining between them. The germline gives CDR1 MDHEN, CDR2 SYDVKM. Written as DNA, the CDR3 is TGTGCCAGCCGATCGGGGCCTAATGAAAAACTGTTTTTT. It codes for CASRSGPNEKLFF.

There are a few counts of this clonotype. The chain employs TRBV27 and TRBJ2-7; 9 bases align to TRBD2. V lost 3 bases and J lost 2; bases outside the gene matches: 8. The CDR3 loop spans 16 amino acids. Germline loops: CDR1 MNHEY, CDR2 SMNVEV (reference sequence). CDR3 coding DNA: TGTGCCAGCAGTTTTTCTAGCGGGGTCCGCCCCTACGAGCAGTACTTC. Translated, it gives CASSFSSGVRPYEQYF.

The chain employs TRBV20-1 and TRBJ1-5; 10 positions agree with TRBD1. CDR1 and CDR2 (germline): DFQATT, SNEGSKA (reference sequence). The CDR3 covers 14 residues. With V trimmed by 5 bases and J by 6 bases, 7 bases remained unmatched. CDR3 nucleotides: TGCAGTGCTGCCGGGACAGGGGTAGGTCAGCCCCAGCATTTT. Translating gives CSAAGTGVGQPQHF.

The chain combines TRBV5-1 with TRBJ2-7; TRBD1 might be the D (6 bases). Deletions cut 0 bases from V and 7 bases from J, with 14 bases between. Germline V gene data show CDR1 as SGHRS and CDR2 as YFSETQ. The CDR3 sequence is 14 residues long. The CDR3 coding sequence is TGCGCCAGCAGCTTGGAGACAGGTCAGGGGGAGCAGTACTTC. Its translation: CASSLETGQGEQYF.

The genes are TRBV29-1 and TRBJ2-5; 9 bases are shared with TRBD1. Per the germline V gene, CDR1 is SQVTM and CDR2 is ANQGSEA. The V gene end was trimmed by 6 bases and the J gene end by 5 bases; junction bases not matched to a gene: 16. The CDR3 consists of 16 residues. Here the CDR3 reads CSVVTGGRVSGETQYF. The DNA for the CDR3 is TGCAGCGTCGTTACAGGGGGCAGGGTTTCCGGGGAGACCCAGTACTTC.

The rearrangement uses TRBV12-3 or TRBV12-4 and TRBJ1-1; no clear D. CDR3 size: 14 residues. The V gene lost 7 bases and the J gene lost 0 bases, with 12 bases spanning the gap. CDR3 coding DNA: TGTGCCAGCAAGAAACAAGATCTGAACACTGAAGCTTTCTTT. The encoded protein is CASKKQDLNTEAFF.

In its sample, this clonotype was seen a few times. The chain carries TRBV5-5 and TRBJ2-1; D perhaps matches TRBD1 (6 bases). Trimming cost V 4 bases and J 7 bases, with 18 bases left between them. Germline CDR1 SGHKS, CDR2 YYEKEE (reference sequence). The CDR3 length is 15 residues. Written as DNA, the CDR3 is TGTGCCAGCAGCCCCGACTCAGGGGTGGGGAATGAGCAGTTCTTC. This encodes CASSPDSGVGNEQFF.

The V gene is TRBV4-3, the J gene TRBJ2-3, with 10 positions matching TRBD2. With 0 bases clipped from V and 2 bases from J, the junction kept 14 bases outside the gene matches. CDR1 is LGHNA and CDR2 is YSLEER in the germline V gene. The CDR3 has 20 residues. Here the CDR3 DNA reads TGCGCCAGCAGCCAAGAGCGTTGGCTAGCGGGGGCCCTTTCCACAGATACGCAGTATTTT. The encoded protein is CASSQERWLAGALSTDTQYF.

Only a few counts were recorded for this clonotype. This sequence joins TRBV7-2 and TRBJ2-2, with D perhaps matching TRBD2 (7 bases). Germline CDR1 is SGHTA and CDR2 is FQGNSA. The V end was cut by 1 base, the J end by 4 bases, with 13 bases between. The CDR3 spans 16 residues. CDR3 nucleotide sequence: TGTGCCAGCAGCTTAGTAGGCGGGGGCGGCACCGGGGAGCTGTTTTTT. Protein: CASSLVGGGGTGELFF.

The chain has TRBV20-1 and TRBJ1-4; TRBD1 is a possible D gene (5 bases). Germline V gene data show CDR1 as DFQATT and CDR2 as SNEGSKA (reference sequence). V dropped 1 base and J dropped 6 bases, with 12 bases sitting between them. This CDR3 spans 14 amino acids. The CDR3 nucleotides are TGCAGTGCTAGAGTGGCGACCAGGGATGAAAAACTGTTTTTT. The encoded protein is CSARVATRDEKLFF.

This clonotype has only a few counts. V gene TRBV12-3 or TRBV12-4 combines with J gene TRBJ2-1; TRBD2 matches at 8 bases. The CDR3 runs 14 residues. The junction had 6 bases not matched to a gene; V was cut back by 5 bases and J by 6 bases. The CDR3 sequence: CASSPGGPINEQFF. DNA of the CDR3: TGTGCCAGCAGTCCGGGGGGGCCTATCAATGAGCAGTTCTTC.

This clonotype was detected many times. This sequence joins TRBV18 and TRBJ2-1, with 8 bases lining up with TRBD2. This CDR3 contains 15 residues. CDR1 and CDR2 (germline): KGHSH, LQKENI. V shed 3 bases and J 3 bases; nucleotides not matched to a gene: 4. The CDR3 DNA sequence: TGTGCCAGCTCACCTCCTACTAGCGGCTACAATGAGCAGTTCTTC. Protein product: CASSPPTSGYNEQFF.

This clonotype was counted only a few times. The chain has TRBV29-1 and TRBJ2-1; D is undetermined. Deletions cut 6 bases from V and 7 bases from J, with 22 bases between. Germline assignment: CDR1 SQVTM and CDR2 ANQGSEA. The CDR3 loop spans 15 amino acids. DNA for the CDR3: TGCAGCGTGGGTGGGTCCCCCGGCGGCCTAAATGAGCAGTTCTTC. It yields the protein CSVGGSPGGLNEQFF.

The J gene is TRBJ2-7, the V gene TRBV10-3, with 8 bases fitting TRBD1. In germline, CDR1 is ENHRY, CDR2 SYGVKD. The CDR3 extends over 13 amino acids. V lost 9 bases, J lost 6 bases, and 10 bases stayed unmatched. The CDR3 sequence is CAITDRGSSEQYF. In DNA form, the CDR3 reads TGTGCCATTACCGACAGGGGAAGTTCCGAGCAGTACTTC.

The chain has TRBV3-1 and TRBJ2-1, with 12 bases aligning to TRBD2. Germline CDR1 LGHDT, CDR2 YNNKEL (reference sequence). With V trimmed by 5 bases and J by 3 bases, 8 bases remained unmatched. The CDR3 contains 17 residues. The CDR3 loop reads CASSFRLAGALYNEQFF. The CDR3 coding sequence is TGTGCCAGCAGCTTCCGACTAGCGGGGGCCCTCTACAATGAGCAGTTCTTC.

The J gene is TRBJ2-1, the V gene TRBV12-3 or TRBV12-4; D might be TRBD2 (7 bases). The CDR3 runs to 14 residues. Trimming stripped 0 bases from V and 8 bases from J, with 11 bases between. The CDR3 sequence is CASSLAGGHHEQFF. In DNA form, the CDR3 reads TGTGCCAGCAGTTTAGCGGGGGGGCACCATGAGCAGTTCTTC.

This clonotype was seen a handful of times. The J gene is TRBJ2-7, the V gene TRBV4-3, with TRBD2 matching over 7 bases. Germline CDR1 LGHNA, CDR2 YSLEER. The CDR3 runs to 14 residues. V gave up 8 bases and J gave up 6 bases; unmatched junction bases: 13. CDR3 loop: CASAFGSTSPEQYF. The CDR3 region has the DNA TGCGCCAGCGCCTTTGGATCGACTAGCCCCGAGCAGTACTTC.